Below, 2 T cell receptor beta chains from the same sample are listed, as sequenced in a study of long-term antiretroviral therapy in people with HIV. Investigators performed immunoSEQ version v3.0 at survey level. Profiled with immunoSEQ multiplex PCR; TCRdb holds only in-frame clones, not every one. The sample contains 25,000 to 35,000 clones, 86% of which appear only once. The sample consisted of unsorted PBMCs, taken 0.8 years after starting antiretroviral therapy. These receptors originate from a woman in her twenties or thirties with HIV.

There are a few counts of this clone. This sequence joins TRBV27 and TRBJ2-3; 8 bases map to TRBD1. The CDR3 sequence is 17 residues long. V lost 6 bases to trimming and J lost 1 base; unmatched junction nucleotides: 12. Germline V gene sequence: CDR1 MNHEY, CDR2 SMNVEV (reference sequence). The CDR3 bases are TGTGCCAGCAGCGCGCTCCGGGACAGGCCCCGCACAGATACGCAGTATTTT. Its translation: CASSALRDRPRTDTQYF.

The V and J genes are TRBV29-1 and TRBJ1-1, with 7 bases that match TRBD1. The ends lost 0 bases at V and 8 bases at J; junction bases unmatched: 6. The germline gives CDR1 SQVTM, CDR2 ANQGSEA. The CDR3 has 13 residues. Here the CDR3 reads CSVEDPGDREAFF. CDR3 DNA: TGCAGCGTTGAAGATCCGGGGGACAGAGAAGCTTTCTTT.